The entry below describes one T cell receptor (beta chain). Antigen specificity is unknown. Naive-designated CD8 cells lacked CD45RO, were positively enriched for CCR7, and omitted terminally differentiated effector memory CD45RA+ cells. An assay was performed, and its level was deep. Assay used: immunoSEQ multiplex PCR; TCRdb lists only in-frame clones, some missing. Among about 2.1 million clones listed, about 92% were seen once. This CDR3 contains 11 residues. Germline-derived CDR1 and CDR2 are GTSNPN and SVGIG (reference sequence). Trimming left V 6 bases short and J 5 bases short, with 11 bases between. These data originate in a study of shared clonotypes between healthy human individuals. Study observations and caveats: In this cohort, only blood was sampled, and tissue repertoires likely differ.

Sequencing input: naive CD8+ T cells from PBMCs. The clonotype originates from a man younger than 30 in good health. Some clones in this sample may be carry-over from other donors' samples. The chain has TRBV30 and TRBJ2-7; tentatively, D is TRBD1 or TRBD2 (5 bases each). CDR3 DNA: TGTGCCTGCCCCGGGGCCGACGAGCAGTACTTC. Protein sequence: CACPGADEQYF. The variable domain in full, completed from reference TRBV30 and TRBJ2-7, reads SQTIHQWPATLVQPVGSPLSLECTVEGTSNPNLYWYRQAAGRGLQLLFYSVGIGQISSEVPQNLSASRPQDRQFILSSKKLLLSDSGFYLCACPGADEQYFGPGTRLTVT.